This T cell receptor (beta chain) derives from a study of shared clonotypes between healthy human individuals. The CDR3 length is 17 residues. Trimming took 6 bases from V and 0 from J; bases not matched to a gene: 8. Germline V gene data show CDR1 as SEHNR and CDR2 as FQNEAQ (reference sequence). An assay was performed, and its level was deep. Original handling: Without quality scores, immunoSEQ junctional reads could not be filtered like full-length reads. Sequenced by immunoSEQ multiplex PCR; TCRdb stores in-frame clones only, minus some. V and J calls and clone size come straight from that table; D and trimming were deduced from the DNA. The sample contains under 600,000 clones, around 77% of which appear only once.

The receptor was isolated from a woman in her 40s in good health. Some clones in this sample may be carry-over from other donors' samples. Sequenced sample: PBMCs. The V gene is TRBV7-9, the J gene TRBJ2-3; 11 nucleotides line up with TRBD2. The DNA for the CDR3 is TGTGCCAGCAGACCGGGACTAGCGGCCTACAGCACAGATACGCAGTATTTT. Its translation is CASRPGLAAYSTDTQYF.